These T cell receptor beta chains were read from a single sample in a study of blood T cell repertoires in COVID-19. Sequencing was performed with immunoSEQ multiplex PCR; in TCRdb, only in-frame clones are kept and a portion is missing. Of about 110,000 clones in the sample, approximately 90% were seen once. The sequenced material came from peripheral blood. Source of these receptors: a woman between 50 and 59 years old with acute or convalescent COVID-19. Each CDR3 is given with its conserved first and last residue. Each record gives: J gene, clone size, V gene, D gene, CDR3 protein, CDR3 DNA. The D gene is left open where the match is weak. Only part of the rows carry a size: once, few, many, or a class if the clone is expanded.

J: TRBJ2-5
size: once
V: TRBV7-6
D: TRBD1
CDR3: CASSVSNRGLETQYF
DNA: TGTGCCAGCAGCGTTTCAAACAGGGGGCTGGAGACCCAGTACTTC

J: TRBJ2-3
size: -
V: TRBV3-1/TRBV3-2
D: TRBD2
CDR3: CASSKSGLAGVNTDTQYF
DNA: TGTGCCAGCAGCAAATCGGGACTAGCGGGAGTGAACACAGATACGCAGTATTTT

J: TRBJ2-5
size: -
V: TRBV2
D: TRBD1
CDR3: CASRPGQAPETQYF
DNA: TGTGCCAGCAGGCCGGGACAGGCCCCCGAGACCCAGTACTTC

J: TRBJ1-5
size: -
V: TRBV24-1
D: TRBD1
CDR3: CATSDTQGMGQPQHF
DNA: TGTGCCACCAGTGATACACAGGGGATGGGGCAGCCCCAGCATTTT

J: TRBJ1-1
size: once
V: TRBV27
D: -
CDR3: CASSLQGRNTEAFF
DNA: TGTGCCAGCAGTTTACAGGGTAGGAACACTGAAGCTTTCTTT

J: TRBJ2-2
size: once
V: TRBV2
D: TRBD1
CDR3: CASTGTGRTGELFF
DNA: TGTGCCAGCACCGGGACAGGGCGGACCGGGGAGCTGTTTTTT

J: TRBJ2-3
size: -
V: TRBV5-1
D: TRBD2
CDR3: CASSPRTSWGSTDTQYF
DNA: TGCGCCAGCAGCCCACGGACTAGCTGGGGTAGCACAGATACGCAGTATTTT

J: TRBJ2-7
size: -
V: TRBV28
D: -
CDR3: CASSPGGSYEQYF
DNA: TGTGCCAGCAGCCCCGGGGGCTCCTACGAGCAGTACTTC

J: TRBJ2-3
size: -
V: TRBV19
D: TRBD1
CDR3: CASSIRTGNAADTQYF
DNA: TGTGCCAGTAGTATACGGACAGGGAATGCGGCAGATACGCAGTATTTT

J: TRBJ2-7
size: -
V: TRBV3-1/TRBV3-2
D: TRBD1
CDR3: CASSTGTVYEQYF
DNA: TGTGCCAGCAGCACCGGGACAGTATACGAGCAGTACTTC

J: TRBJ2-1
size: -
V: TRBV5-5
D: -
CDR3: CASSLNPTESYNEQFF
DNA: TGTGCCAGCAGCCTAAACCCGACAGAATCCTACAATGAGCAGTTCTTC

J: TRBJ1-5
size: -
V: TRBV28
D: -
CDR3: CASSITGFMQPQHF
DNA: TGTGCCAGCAGTATAACAGGGTTCATGCAGCCCCAGCATTTT

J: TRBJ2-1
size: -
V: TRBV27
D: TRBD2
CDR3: CASRGSGNYNEQFF
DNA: TGTGCCAGCAGGGGTAGCGGGAACTACAATGAGCAGTTCTTC

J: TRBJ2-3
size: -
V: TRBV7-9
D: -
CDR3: CASSFTYSDTSTDTQYF
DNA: TGTGCCAGCAGCTTCACCTACTCGGACACTAGCACAGATACGCAGTATTTT

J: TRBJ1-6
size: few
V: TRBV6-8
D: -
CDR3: CASSYVPWGLRVPLHF
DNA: TGTGCCAGCAGTTACGTCCCTTGGGGACTTCGGGTACCCCTCCACTTT